Listed here are 3 T cell receptor beta chains from one sample, sequenced in a study of blood T cell repertoires in COVID-19. Data came from immunoSEQ multiplex PCR; TCRdb stores just in-frame clones and leaves some out. The sample holds about 500,000 clones, 75% to 90% seen once. The sample comprised peripheral blood. The receptors were sampled from a man between 18 and 35 years old with COVID-19, enrolled during active disease.

This clone was detected once. The rearrangement joins TRBV5-5 to TRBJ2-7, with 15 bases identical to TRBD2. V was pared by 4 bases and J by 0 bases, with 5 bases of the junction left unmatched. Germline V gives CDR1 SGHKS, CDR2 YYEKEE (reference sequence). The length of the CDR3 is 17 residues. In DNA form, the CDR3 reads TGTGCCAGCAGCCGCGGACTAGCGGGAGGGTCCTCCTACGAGCAGTACTTC. It specifies CASSRGLAGGSSYEQYF.

The rearrangement links TRBV4-1 to TRBJ2-3, with a tentative D call TRBD1 (5 bases). V gave up 1 base and J gave up 2 bases, with 16 bases separating them. This CDR3 has 17 residues. From germline, CDR1 is MGHRA and CDR2 YSYEKL. The CDR3 nucleotides are TGCGCCAGCAGCCAAGTGATCGCCAGGGTCAACACAGATACGCAGTATTTT. This gives the protein CASSQVIARVNTDTQYF.

The gene calls are TRBV24-1 and TRBJ2-1; 10 bases agree with TRBD2. V was pared by 7 bases and J by 8 bases, with 10 bases of the junction left unmatched. The length of the CDR3 is 15 residues. CDR1 is KGHDR and CDR2 is SFDVKD in the germline V gene. The CDR3 region is CATSPAGGPEDEQFF. CDR3 nucleotides: TGTGCCACCAGCCCAGCGGGAGGGCCGGAGGATGAGCAGTTCTTC.